These 15 T cell receptor beta chains came from one sample sequenced in a study of T cell changes during pregnancy in multiple sclerosis. Sequenced by immunoSEQ multiplex PCR; TCRdb stores in-frame clones only, minus some. The table records around 55,000 clones, roughly 93% of them present only once. Sequencing used CD8+ T cells from peripheral blood mononuclear cells, obtained in the second trimester of pregnancy. Source of these receptors: a female donor with multiple sclerosis, enrolled in a pregnancy study.

The CDR3 nucleotides read TGTGCCAGCAGCGGGACTGGGACAGGGGGCATGGAAAAACTGTTTTTT. This gives the protein CASSGTGTGGMEKLFF. The chain couples TRBV2 to TRBJ1-4; 12 bases map to TRBD1. In germline, CDR1 is SNHLY, CDR2 FYNNEI. Trimming removed 6 bases from V and 8 bases from J; junction bases left unmatched: 10. The CDR3 is 16 residues long.

This clone has just one count. This sequence joins TRBV7-9 and TRBJ1-1, with 7 bases aligning to TRBD1. Germline CDR1 is SEHNR and CDR2 is FQNEAQ (reference sequence). V shed 3 bases and J 6 bases; nucleotides not matched to a gene: 4. The CDR3 length is 13 residues. CDR3 region: CASSFGTAAEAFF. In nucleotides, the CDR3 is TGTGCCAGCAGCTTTGGGACAGCTGCTGAAGCTTTCTTT.

This clone showed up just a few times. V is TRBV11-2 and J is TRBJ1-2, with D perhaps TRBD1 (5 bases). The V gene's germline CDR1 is SGHAT and CDR2 FQNNGV. The CDR3 spans 15 residues. Trimming stripped 0 bases from V and 4 bases from J, with 12 bases between. The CDR3 reads CASSLDFLGLYGYTF. CDR3 sequence (DNA): TGTGCCAGCAGCTTAGATTTTCTGGGGCTCTATGGCTACACCTTC.

This chain connects TRBV28 to TRBJ1-2, with a possible D match to TRBD1 (5 bases). V was cut by 0 bases and J by 3 bases, with 8 bases left in between. In germline, CDR1 is MDHEN, CDR2 SYDVKM. This CDR3 comprises 14 residues. CDR3 residues: CASSLWGEDYGYTF. DNA for the CDR3: TGTGCCAGCAGTTTATGGGGGGAGGACTATGGCTACACCTTC.

The chain has TRBV6-5 and TRBJ1-1; D gene ambiguous. Deletions cut 4 bases from V and 5 bases from J, with 14 bases between. The CDR3 covers 14 residues. CDR1 MNHEY and CDR2 SVGAGI come from the germline V gene. In DNA, the CDR3 is TGTGCCAGCAGTTCCGCGGGGTCGTCGACTGAAGCTTTCTTT. It codes for CASSSAGSSTEAFF.

The V and J genes are TRBV7-9 and TRBJ1-2, with 9 bases lining up with TRBD1. The CDR3 sequence is 15 residues long. Germline V gives CDR1 SEHNR, CDR2 FQNEAQ (reference sequence). J lost 3 bases, V lost 0 bases, and 2 bases had no gene match. DNA for the CDR3: TGTGCCAGCAGCTTAGCCAGGACAGGGGACTATGGCTACACCTTC. Protein product: CASSLARTGDYGYTF. Complete variable domain (other parts from reference TRBV7-9 and TRBJ1-2): DTGVSQNPRHKITKRGQNVTFRCDPISEHNRLYWYRQTLGQGPEFLTYFQNEAQLEKSRLLSDRFSAERPKGSFSTLEIQRTEQGDSAMYLCASSLARTGDYGYTFGSGTRLTVV.

The CDR3 spells CASSYSRRVFEAFF. Here the CDR3 DNA reads TGTGCCAGCAGTTACTCGCGCAGGGTATTTGAAGCTTTCTTT. V usage is TRBV6-5 and J usage is TRBJ1-1, with a weak D call TRBD1 (5 bases). Trimming left V 0 bases short and J 7 bases short, with 12 bases between. Germline lookup yields CDR1 MNHEY and CDR2 SVGAGI. The CDR3 extends over 14 amino acids.

This chain joins TRBV7-7 and TRBJ2-7; TRBD2 might be the D (7 bases). V lost 1 base to trimming and J lost 3 bases, with 16 bases between them. The V gene's germline CDR1 is SSHAT and CDR2 FNYEAQ (reference sequence). The CDR3 consists of 16 residues. Here the CDR3 reads CASSLDLAGAFYEQYF. The CDR3 bases are TGTGCCAGCAGCTTAGATCTCGCGGGGGCCTTCTACGAGCAGTACTTC.

The chain has TRBV4-3 and TRBJ1-4, with 11 bases matching TRBD1. After removal of 5 bases from V and 8 bases from J, the junction contained 7 bases not matched to a gene. Germline V lookup: CDR1 LGHNA, CDR2 YSLEER. This CDR3 contains 15 residues. The CDR3 sequence: CASSVRTGGREKLFF. In nucleotides, the CDR3 is TGCGCCAGCAGCGTACGGACAGGGGGCCGGGAAAAACTGTTTTTT.

Turning to this clone: Compared with germline, one end of the junction differs, possibly owing to a read error. The chain couples TRBV7-8 to TRBJ1-1; 8 nucleotides match TRBD1. The length of the CDR3 is 14 residues. Germline CDR1 SGHVS, CDR2 FQNEAQ. CDR3 in DNA: TGTGCCAGCAGTCGACCGGGACAGGACCTCTACTTTCGGTTT. This encodes CASSRPGQDLYFRF.

The rearrangement uses TRBV7-7 and TRBJ2-5; D perhaps matches TRBD1 (6 bases). CDR1 is SSHAT, CDR2 FNYEAQ, per germline (reference sequence). Trimming removed 2 bases at V and 0 bases at J, with 10 bases between. The CDR3 sequence is 15 residues long. CDR3 nucleotide sequence: TGTGCCAGCAGCTTAATTAGGGGGTACCAAGAGACCCAGTACTTC. Translation: CASSLIRGYQETQYF. The whole variable domain, remainder taken from reference TRBV7-7 and TRBJ2-5, is GAGVSQSPRYKVTKRGQDVTLRCDPISSHATLYWYQQALGQGPEFLTYFNYEAQPDKSGLPSDRFSAERPEGSISTLTIQRTEQRDSAMYRCASSLIRGYQETQYFGPGTRLLVL.

The CDR3 protein is CASSESQGAGHTEAFF. CDR3 nucleotide sequence: TGTGCCAGCAGTGAGTCTCAGGGGGCTGGGCACACTGAAGCTTTCTTT. This chain joins TRBV6-4 and TRBJ1-1; 8 bases are shared with TRBD1. The CDR3 length is 16 residues. Germline V gene sequence: CDR1 MRHNA, CDR2 SNTAGT. V was clipped by 3 bases and J by 3 bases; unmatched bases: 9.

The chain employs TRBV7-9 and TRBJ2-1, with 12 positions matching TRBD2. This CDR3 region has 15 residues. After removal of 5 bases from V and 7 bases from J, the junction contained 6 bases not matched to a gene. Germline V gene lookup returns CDR1 SEHNR and CDR2 FQNEAQ (reference sequence). The CDR3, as DNA: TGTGCCAGCAGCAATCTAGCGGGGGGGCCTAATGAGCAGTTCTTC. Its protein is CASSNLAGGPNEQFF.

CDR3 sequence: CASRGASETQYF. DNA for the CDR3: TGTGCCAGCAGAGGGGCATCAGAGACCCAGTACTTC. The rearrangement joins TRBV9 to TRBJ2-5, with D possibly matching TRBD1 (5 bases). CDR3 length equals 12 residues. The germline V gene has CDR1 SGDLS and CDR2 YYNGEE. The V end was cut by 5 bases, the J end by 4 bases, with 9 bases between.

The chain is built from TRBV14 and TRBJ2-1, with D perhaps matching TRBD1 (6 bases). The V end was cut by 1 base, the J end by 4 bases, with 11 bases between. CDR1 and CDR2 from the germline V gene are SGHDN and FVKESK. This CDR3 has 15 amino acids. The CDR3 is CASSQGPGHYNEQFF. DNA for the CDR3: TGTGCCAGCAGCCAAGGCCCGGGACATTACAATGAGCAGTTCTTC.